These 23 T cell receptor beta chains came from one sample sequenced in a study of T cells in localized non-small cell lung cancer. TCRdb's copy holds only in-frame clones and misses some; the assay was immunoSEQ multiplex PCR. This table has about 59,000 clones, approximately 90% appearing once. This material consisted of peripheral blood, taken before any cancer treatment. The origin of the receptors is a man aged 35-69 years with stage I squamous cell lung carcinoma.

The chain employs TRBV30 and TRBJ2-5, with D unclear. Trimming pared 2 bases from V and 5 bases from J, leaving 12 bases between. The CDR3 loop spans 13 amino acids. Germline V gives CDR1 GTSNPN, CDR2 SVGIG (reference sequence). CDR3 nucleotide sequence: TGTGCCTGGAGTAAATGGGGTGGGGAGACCCAGTACTTC. Protein: CAWSKWGGETQYF.

The chain joins TRBV7-9 to TRBJ1-3; D gene ambiguous. The length of the CDR3 is 17 residues. Trimming left V 0 bases short and J 0 bases short, with 12 bases between. The V gene's germline CDR1 is SEHNR and CDR2 FQNEAQ (reference sequence). CDR3: CASSLASAVSSGNTIYF. The CDR3 coding sequence is TGTGCCAGCAGCTTAGCGAGTGCAGTTAGCTCTGGAAACACCATATATTTT.

J is TRBJ2-1 and V is TRBV19; the D gene could be TRBD1 or TRBD2 (6 bases each). V was clipped by 8 bases and J by 3 bases, with 14 bases between them. The CDR3 runs 14 residues. Germline V gene data show CDR1 as LNHDA and CDR2 as SQIVND (reference sequence). The CDR3 coding sequence is TGTGCCAGTTCATTAGGGGGACTCTACAATGAGCAGTTCTTC. It codes for CASSLGGLYNEQFF.

This clone was detected only a few times. The V gene is TRBV18, the J gene TRBJ1-1; D unresolved. CDR1 is KGHSH and CDR2 is LQKENI in the germline V gene. V was trimmed by 3 bases and J by 3 bases, leaving 8 bases between them. This CDR3 spans 13 amino acids. The CDR3 region has the DNA TGTGCCAGCTCACCTCAGGCGGACACTGAAGCTTTCTTT. Amino acid sequence: CASSPQADTEAFF.

V gene TRBV6-6 combines with J gene TRBJ2-3; 7 bases are a match to TRBD2. The trim removed 11 bases at V and 2 bases at J, leaving 10 bases unmatched. There are 14 residues in the CDR3. CDR1 and CDR2 (germline): MNHNY, SVGAGI (reference sequence). CDR3 bases: TGTGCCTCCAAAGAGGGAGGGCCCACAGATACGCAGTATTTT. Translating it yields CASKEGGPTDTQYF.

The chain carries TRBV18 and TRBJ2-1, with 7 bases identical to TRBD2. The V gene end was trimmed by 3 bases and the J gene end by 8 bases; junction bases not matched to a gene: 7. Looked up from germline, CDR1 is KGHSH and CDR2 is LQKENI. The CDR3 has 14 amino acids. The CDR3 coding sequence is TGTGCCAGCTCACCTCGGGGAGGGAGGGATGAGCAGTTCTTC. It yields the protein CASSPRGGRDEQFF.

The chain couples TRBV6-5 to TRBJ2-7; weak D call: TRBD1 (6 bases). CDR3 length: 13 amino acids. V was cut by 2 bases and J by 3 bases, with 8 bases left in between. Germline V gene data show CDR1 as MNHEY and CDR2 as SVGAGI. The CDR3: CASSYTGIYEQYF. The CDR3 DNA reads as TGTGCCAGCAGTTACACAGGGATCTACGAGCAGTACTTC.

The chain is built from TRBV5-1 and TRBJ2-1; 8 bases agree with TRBD1. The CDR3 is made up of 15 amino acids. V shed 3 bases, J shed 9 bases, and the junction held 11 bases outside the gene matches. The germline V gene has CDR1 SGHRS and CDR2 YFSETQ. The CDR3 coding sequence is TGCGCCAGCAGCTCCAGAGGACAGGGTCGACGTGAGCAGTTCTTC. It translates to CASSSRGQGRREQFF.

The V and J genes are TRBV29-1 and TRBJ1-4, with 7 nucleotides matching TRBD1. This CDR3 is built from 12 residues. Germline CDR1 SQVTM, CDR2 ANQGSEA. With V trimmed by 7 bases and J by 7 bases, 6 bases remained unmatched. The DNA of the CDR3 is TGCAGCGCCCAGGGGGGCGGTGAAAAACTGTTTTTT. Protein sequence: CSAQGGGEKLFF.

The rearrangement uses TRBV27 and TRBJ2-5, with 9 bases that match TRBD2. The V gene's germline CDR1 is MNHEY and CDR2 SMNVEV (reference sequence). After removal of 6 bases from V and 3 bases from J, the junction contained 8 bases not matched to a gene. The CDR3 loop spans 15 amino acids. CDR3 sequence (DNA): TGTGCCAGCAGCTACTCGAGACTAGCGGAAGAGACCCAGTACTTC. As protein: CASSYSRLAEETQYF.

The rearrangement uses TRBV11-2 and TRBJ1-1; D not resolved. Germline-derived CDR1 and CDR2 are SGHAT and FQNNGV. The CDR3 spans 16 residues. The V gene lost 5 bases and the J gene lost 10 bases, with 26 bases spanning the gap. As DNA, the CDR3 is TGTGCCAGCAGCCGACAACTCTCTGGTTTCAGCAGCCGAGCTTTCTTT. Its translation: CASSRQLSGFSSRAFF.

CDR3 in amino acids: CATSRLPMGTGRHEQPQHF. The CDR3 DNA sequence: TGTGCCACCAGCAGATTACCAATGGGGACAGGGAGGCACGAACAGCCCCAGCATTTT. The chain has TRBV15 and TRBJ1-5; 9 bases are shared with TRBD1. The ends lost 2 bases at V and 7 bases at J; junction bases unmatched: 18. Germline CDR1 and CDR2: LNHNV and YYDKDF (reference sequence). The CDR3 spans 19 residues.

This sequence joins TRBV28 and TRBJ2-3; the D gene is possibly TRBD2 (5 bases). The CDR3 contains 13 residues. Per the germline V gene, CDR1 is MDHEN and CDR2 is SYDVKM. V lost 7 bases and J lost 0, with 8 bases in between. In DNA form, the CDR3 reads TGTGCCAGCACTAGCCCCAGCACAGATACGCAGTATTTT. It specifies CASTSPSTDTQYF.

This rearrangement joins TRBV15 to TRBJ1-5; D is possibly TRBD1 (6 bases). V was clipped by 0 bases and J by 0 bases, with 15 bases between them. CDR1 is LNHNV and CDR2 is YYDKDF in the germline V gene (reference sequence). This CDR3 is 18 amino acids long. The CDR3 DNA follows: TGTGCCACCAGCAGAGAATTCGGGGGCAGTAATAGCAATCAGCCCCAGCATTTT. Translating it yields CATSREFGGSNSNQPQHF.

The sample holds one count of this clone. This chain uses TRBV28 with TRBJ2-7, with D uncertain. This CDR3 contains 14 residues. The V end was cut by 5 bases, the J end by 7 bases, with 18 bases between. Germline CDR1 MDHEN, CDR2 SYDVKM. Here the CDR3 reads CASSPGSLSIEQYF. The CDR3 DNA is TGTGCCAGCAGTCCCGGGTCCCTTTCTATTGAGCAGTACTTC.

The CDR3 spells CASSDPTDFYGYTF. The CDR3, as DNA: TGTGCCAGCAGCGATCCCACGGATTTCTATGGCTACACCTTC. V and J are TRBV6-5 and TRBJ1-2, with D uncertain. CDR1 and CDR2 from the germline V gene are MNHEY and SVGAGI. CDR3 length equals 14 residues. Trimming took 6 bases from V and 4 from J, leaving 15 bases between them.

This chain uses TRBV4-2 with TRBJ2-7, with 11 bases fitting TRBD1. CDR3 size: 17 residues. V gave up 2 bases and J gave up 6 bases; unmatched junction bases: 12. Germline V gene lookup returns CDR1 LGHNA and CDR2 YNFKEQ. CDR3 sequence: CASSQNPSRDRGAEQYF. The DNA for the CDR3 is TGTGCCAGCAGCCAAAACCCATCCCGGGACAGGGGGGCCGAGCAGTACTTC.

The J gene is TRBJ1-1, the V gene TRBV11-2; possible D gene TRBD1, 5 bases. The CDR3 consists of 15 residues. The germline V and J ends were trimmed by 2 bases and 0 bases, with 10 bases remaining between them. Germline CDR1 and CDR2: SGHAT and FQNNGV. The chain's CDR3 is CASSLSGHLNTEAFF. The CDR3, as DNA: TGTGCCAGCAGCTTAAGTGGACACCTGAACACTGAAGCTTTCTTT.

V and J are TRBV28 and TRBJ2-1; 12 nucleotides match TRBD2. CDR1 is MDHEN, CDR2 SYDVKM, per germline. This CDR3 contains 17 residues. Losses at the gene ends were 5 bases for V and 1 base for J; bases not matched to a gene: 6. The CDR3 DNA is TGTGCCAGCAGTCCGACTAGCGGGAGAGGGTCCTACAATGAGCAGTTCTTC. It codes for CASSPTSGRGSYNEQFF.

A single count supports this clone. The rearrangement uses TRBV5-6 and TRBJ2-1; tentatively, D is TRBD1 or TRBD2 (5 bases each). The V gene's germline CDR1 is SGHDT and CDR2 YYEEEE. The CDR3 sequence is 18 residues long. Trimming stripped 5 bases from V and 5 bases from J, with 26 bases between. The CDR3 loop reads CASSWPGSWGIANNEQFF. The DNA for the CDR3 is TGTGCCAGCAGTTGGCCGGGAAGCTGGGGGATAGCGAACAATGAGCAGTTCTTC.

This sequence joins TRBV4-3 and TRBJ2-5; D gene uncertain. From germline, CDR1 is LGHNA and CDR2 YSLEER. The germline V and J ends were trimmed by 0 bases and 2 bases, with 7 bases remaining between them. This CDR3 has 14 amino acids. The CDR3 reads CASSQDLRQETQYF. The CDR3 DNA sequence: TGCGCCAGCAGCCAAGATTTGCGACAAGAGACCCAGTACTTC.

V is TRBV18 and J is TRBJ2-1, with 8 bases aligning to TRBD2. Trimming removed 3 bases from V and 0 bases from J; junction bases left unmatched: 7. The CDR3 extends over 17 amino acids. CDR1 is KGHSH and CDR2 is LQKENI in the germline V gene. Here the CDR3 DNA reads TGTGCCAGCTCACCCACCCCGAGCGGGAGCTCCTACAATGAGCAGTTCTTC. This codes for CASSPTPSGSSYNEQFF. Combining the CDR3 with reference TRBV18 and TRBJ2-1 gives the whole variable domain NAGVMQNPRHLVRRRGQEARLRCSPMKGHSHVYWYRQLPEEGLKFMVYLQKENIIDESGMPKERFSAEFPKEGPSILRIQQVVRGDSAAYFCASSPTPSGSSYNEQFFGPGTRLTVL.

The V gene is TRBV7-2, the J gene TRBJ2-7, with D tentatively TRBD1 or TRBD2 (5 bases each). Germline V gives CDR1 SGHTA, CDR2 FQGNSA. V shed 2 bases and J shed 5 bases, with 16 bases lying between them. The CDR3 is 15 amino acids. The CDR3 is CASSLLGTNSHEQYF. As DNA, the CDR3 is TGTGCCAGCAGCTTATTGGGGACCAATAGCCACGAGCAGTACTTC.